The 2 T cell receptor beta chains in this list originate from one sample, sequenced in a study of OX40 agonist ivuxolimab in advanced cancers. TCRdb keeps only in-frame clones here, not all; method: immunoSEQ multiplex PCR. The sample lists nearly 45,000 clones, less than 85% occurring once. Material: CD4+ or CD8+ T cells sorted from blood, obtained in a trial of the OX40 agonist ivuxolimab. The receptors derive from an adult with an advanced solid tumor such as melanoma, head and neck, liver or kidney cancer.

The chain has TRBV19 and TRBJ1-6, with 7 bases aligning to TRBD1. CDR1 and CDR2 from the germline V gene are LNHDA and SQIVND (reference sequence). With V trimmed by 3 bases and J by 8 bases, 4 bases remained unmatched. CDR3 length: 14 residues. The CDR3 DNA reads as TGTGCCAGTAGTATCGGGACAGTTGATTCACCCCTCCACTTT. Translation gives CASSIGTVDSPLHF. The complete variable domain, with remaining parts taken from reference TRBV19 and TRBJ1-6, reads DGGITQSPKYLFRKEGQNVTLSCEQNLNHDAMYWYRQDPGQGLRLIYYSQIVNDFQKGDIAEGYSVSREKKESFPLTVTSAQKNPTAFYLCASSIGTVDSPLHFGNGTRLTVT.

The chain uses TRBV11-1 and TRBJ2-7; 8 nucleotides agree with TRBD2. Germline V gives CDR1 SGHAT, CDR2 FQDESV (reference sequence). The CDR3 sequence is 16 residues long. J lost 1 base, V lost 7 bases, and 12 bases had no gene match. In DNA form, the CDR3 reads TGTGCCAGCACCAAACATAGCGGGAAGAGGTCCTACGAGCAGTACTTC. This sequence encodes CASTKHSGKRSYEQYF.